These 7 T cell receptor beta chains came from one sample sequenced in a study of blood T cell repertoires in COVID-19. The repertoire was sequenced with immunoSEQ multiplex PCR; TCRdb's copy has only in-frame clones and lacks some. The sample has 53,000 or so clones, 70% to 85% seen once; the top ten hold approximately 15%. The sample consisted of peripheral blood. These receptors were collected from a man aged 70 or older with active COVID-19.

This chain uses TRBV3-1 (or the pseudogene TRBV3-2) with TRBJ2-5, with TRBD1 matching over 10 bases. The CDR3 sequence is 15 residues long. V was pared by 5 bases and J by 3 bases, with 6 bases of the junction left unmatched. Per germline, CDR1 LGHDT and CDR2 YNNKEL (reference sequence). The chain's CDR3 is CASSVRDRGEETQYF. CDR3 nucleotides: TGTGCCAGCAGCGTCCGGGACAGGGGCGAAGAGACCCAGTACTTC.

V usage is TRBV28 and J usage is TRBJ1-2; no clear D. Germline CDR1 MDHEN, CDR2 SYDVKM. With 8 bases removed from V and 4 bases from J, the gap between germline ends came to 17 bases. This CDR3 region has 14 residues. The DNA of the CDR3 is TGTGCCAGCGCAGGCTGGCCGTCGATCTATGGCTACACCTTC. Its translation is CASAGWPSIYGYTF.

The chain combines TRBV27 with TRBJ2-2; 7 nucleotides line up with TRBD2. This CDR3 is built from 15 residues. From germline, CDR1 is MNHEY and CDR2 SMNVEV (reference sequence). The J segment lost 1 base and the V segment lost 4 bases, leaving 3 bases of the junction unmatched. CDR3 sequence: CASSWQRGNTGELFF. For the CDR3, the DNA is TGTGCCAGCAGTTGGCAGCGGGGGAACACCGGGGAGCTGTTTTTT.

V gene TRBV5-1 combines with J gene TRBJ1-2, with unresolved D. The germline V and J ends were trimmed by 2 bases and 0 bases, with 11 bases remaining between them. The germline V gene encodes CDR1 SGHRS and CDR2 YFSETQ. This CDR3 has 15 amino acids. This chain's CDR3 is CASSFAGVPNYGYTF. CDR3 DNA: TGCGCCAGCAGCTTCGCGGGCGTACCTAACTATGGCTACACCTTC.

The chain has TRBV15 and TRBJ2-3, with D unresolved. V dropped 0 bases and J dropped 0 bases, with 10 bases sitting between them. The CDR3 has 16 residues. Germline assignment: CDR1 LNHNV and CDR2 YYDKDF (reference sequence). This CDR3 reads CATSRDLVGSTDTQYF. The CDR3 DNA is TGTGCCACCAGCAGAGATCTTGTCGGGAGCACAGATACGCAGTATTTT. Combining the CDR3 with reference TRBV15 and TRBJ2-3 gives the whole variable domain DAMVIQNPRYQVTQFGKPVTLSCSQTLNHNVMYWYQQKSSQAPKLLFHYYDKDFNNEADTPDNFQSRRPNTSFCFLDIRSPGLGDTAMYLCATSRDLVGSTDTQYFGPGTRLTVL.

This sequence joins TRBV5-1 and TRBJ2-7; maybe TRBD2 (6 bases). Germline loops: CDR1 SGHRS, CDR2 YFSETQ. Deletions cut 0 bases from V and 2 bases from J, with 12 bases between. This CDR3 has 15 amino acids. CDR3 sequence: CASSLVMTGAYEQYF. CDR3 nucleotides: TGCGCCAGCAGCTTGGTCATGACGGGAGCCTACGAGCAGTACTTC.

The chain carries TRBV30 and TRBJ2-3; D unclear. CDR1 GTSNPN and CDR2 SVGIG come from the germline V gene (reference sequence). The CDR3 totals 12 residues. V was trimmed by 4 bases and J by 2 bases, leaving 7 bases between them. Here the CDR3 DNA reads TGTGCCTGGACAGATTACACAGATACGCAGTATTTT. It encodes CAWTDYTDTQYF.